The TCR beta chain under discussion was sequenced for a study of CD8+ T cells in alopecia areata. Broader study findings: In blood and scalp, many expanded lesional clones persisted during tofacitinib. In lesional scalp, particularly from alopecia totalis/universalis, clonality was higher than in normal scalp.

The treatment here: oral pan-JAK inhibitor, 5-10 mg twice daily. The CDR3 is 15 amino acids. Trimming cost V 8 bases and J 4 bases; bases outside gene matches: 10. Per germline, CDR1 SNHLY and CDR2 FYNNEI. This clone was seen only a few times. The antigen is undetermined. In each case, RNA was isolated and then reverse transcribed into cDNA as the sequencing template. Produced via immunoSEQ multiplex PCR; TCRdb's table is partial and in-frame only. The table records about 200,000 clones, around 60% of them present only once. The TCR was taken from a human donor with alopecia areata. The chain combines TRBV2 with TRBJ2-1; TRBD1 aligns across 8 bases. The material sequenced was CD4+ T cells sorted from blood, taken at week 4, from a patient treated with tofacitinib. In DNA, the CDR3 is TGTGCCAGCCAGACAGGGGCTGGACTGTACAATGAGCAGTTCTTC. This codes for CASQTGAGLYNEQFF.